This T cell receptor beta chain was identified during a study of T cell responses to AZD1222 COVID-19 vaccine. The germline V gene encodes CDR1 KGHSH and CDR2 LQKENI. This CDR3 region has 15 residues. With 6 bases removed from V and 8 bases from J, the gap between germline ends came to 20 bases. Pooled together were second doses at about 4 or about 12 weeks. Sequencing used immunoSEQ multiplex PCR; TCRdb keeps in-frame clones, though not all of them. The table lists 120,000 or so clones, around 80% of them singletons. This chain connects TRBV18 to TRBJ2-1; possibly TRBD1 for D (6 bases). This sequence was found in an adult who received the AZD1222 COVID-19 vaccine. This specimen consisted of peripheral blood, obtained 28 days after the second AZD1222 dose. CDR3 amino acids: CASSDGPGVIDEQFF. DNA for the CDR3: TGTGCCAGCTCGGACGGACCAGGGGTTATCGATGAGCAGTTCTTC. The whole variable domain, filled in from reference TRBV18 and TRBJ2-1, reads NAGVMQNPRHLVRRRGQEARLRCSPMKGHSHVYWYRQLPEEGLKFMVYLQKENIIDESGMPKERFSAEFPKEGPSILRIQQVVRGDSAAYFCASSDGPGVIDEQFFGPGTRLTVL.